The next 25 T cell receptor beta chains were all read from a single sample in a study of blood T cell repertoires in COVID-19. Assay used: immunoSEQ multiplex PCR; TCRdb lists only in-frame clones, some missing. The sample yields some 220,000 clones, 80% seen once. What was sequenced was peripheral blood. Every receptor here comes from a woman aged 70 to 79 with acute or convalescent COVID-19.

The rearrangement links TRBV2 to TRBJ1-5; D uncertain. CDR1 and CDR2 (germline): SNHLY, FYNNEI. The CDR3 sequence is 16 residues long. Trimming took 4 bases from V and 10 from J, leaving 23 bases between them. CDR3 nucleotide sequence: TGTGCCAGCAGTGCGCGGCTTCGGGAGAGGGTGGAACCCCAGCATTTT. Translation gives CASSARLRERVEPQHF.

J is TRBJ1-1 and V is TRBV23-1; TRBD1 might be the D (5 bases). TRBV23-1 qualifies as an ORF whose function is uncertain. V was trimmed by 1 base and J by 8 bases, leaving 11 bases between them. This CDR3 region has 13 residues. Here the CDR3 reads CASSQWRDREAFF. CDR3 DNA sequence: TGCGCCAGCAGTCAATGGCGGGACCGAGAAGCTTTCTTT.

The V and J genes are TRBV5-8 and TRBJ2-5, with D possibly TRBD1 on 6 matching bases. V was pared by 0 bases and J by 5 bases, with 14 bases between. Germline lookup yields CDR1 SGHTS and CDR2 YDEGEE. The CDR3 runs to 15 residues. The CDR3 spells CASSLGGQGRETQYF. The CDR3 DNA reads as TGTGCCAGCAGCTTGGGTGGCCAGGGGCGGGAGACCCAGTACTTC.

J is TRBJ2-1 and V is TRBV27, with 10 positions matching TRBD1. Germline V CDR1 and CDR2: MNHEY, SMNVEV (reference sequence). The CDR3 spans 19 residues. V shed 0 bases and J 1 base; nucleotides not matched to a gene: 9. The chain's CDR3 is CASSLSPVRDRGSYNEQFF. CDR3 coding DNA: TGTGCCAGCAGTTTATCCCCAGTCCGGGACAGGGGATCCTACAATGAGCAGTTCTTC.

The V call is TRBV10-1, the J call TRBJ2-7, with a tentative D call TRBD2 (5 bases). The V gene's germline CDR1 is WNHNN and CDR2 SYGVQD (reference sequence). This CDR3 spans 14 amino acids. V was shortened by 9 bases and J by 1 base, with 16 bases between the two germline ends. CDR3 DNA sequence: TGCGCCAGTTCCGATGGCGGGCGATCCTACGAGCAGTACTTC. The encoded protein is CASSDGGRSYEQYF.

This clone has ten or more counts. This chain uses TRBV15 with TRBJ2-5; a weak D match, TRBD2 (6 bases). The CDR3 length is 15 residues. V was cut by 5 bases and J by 7 bases, with 20 bases left in between. The germline V gene has CDR1 LNHNV and CDR2 YYDKDF (reference sequence). The CDR3 sequence: CATSPGVGFSVTQYF. The CDR3 nucleotides are TGTGCCACCAGCCCGGGGGTGGGCTTTAGTGTGACCCAGTACTTC.

The V gene is TRBV15, the J gene TRBJ2-5, with D possibly matching TRBD2 (6 bases). Trimming removed 5 bases from V and 4 bases from J, with 11 bases in between. This CDR3 is built from 13 residues. Germline values: CDR1 LNHNV, CDR2 YYDKDF (reference sequence). In DNA form, the CDR3 reads TGTGCCACCAGCCCCGGGGGACCAGAGACCCAGTACTTC. Its translation is CATSPGGPETQYF.

The V call is TRBV7-6, the J call TRBJ1-5; 8 nucleotides match TRBD1. Germline V gives CDR1 SGHVS, CDR2 FNYEAQ. The CDR3 is made up of 19 amino acids. V was clipped by 4 bases and J by 0 bases; unmatched bases: 14. The CDR3 region is CASSYFWAGGFYSNQPQHF. CDR3 sequence (DNA): TGTGCCAGCAGCTACTTTTGGGCAGGGGGCTTTTATAGCAATCAGCCCCAGCATTTT.

CDR3: CASSVLASGSGNTIYF. CDR3 coding DNA: TGTGCCAGCAGCGTCTTGGCCTCAGGATCTGGAAACACCATATATTTT. This sequence joins TRBV9 and TRBJ1-3; D gene ambiguous. Germline CDR1 reads SGDLS; CDR2 reads YYNGEE. V gave up 2 bases and J gave up 1 base, with 13 bases separating them. The CDR3 is made up of 16 amino acids.

This clone was recorded only once. The chain combines TRBV7-3 with TRBJ2-1; D uncertain. Germline-derived CDR1 and CDR2 are SGHTA and FQGTGA. V lost 5 bases, J lost 7 bases, and 12 bases lay in between. This CDR3 is 13 amino acids long. CDR3 nucleotides: TGTGCCAGCAGCCTCTCCCCGGAGAATGAGCAGTTCTTC. Its protein product is CASSLSPENEQFF.

The chain joins TRBV5-6 to TRBJ1-5, with D hard to call. CDR3 size: 13 residues. Germline V gives CDR1 SGHDT, CDR2 YYEEEE. Trimming pared 2 bases from V and 6 bases from J, leaving 9 bases between. CDR3 sequence reads: CASSLRAGQPQHF. In DNA form, the CDR3 reads TGTGCCAGCAGCTTAAGGGCGGGTCAGCCCCAGCATTTT.

CDR3 DNA sequence: TGTGCCAGCAGTTTGGACAGGGGAGCGAGCAATCAGCCCCAGCATTTT. This sequence encodes CASSLDRGASNQPQHF. The genes are TRBV6-5 and TRBJ1-5; 9 nucleotides match TRBD1. The germline V gene has CDR1 MNHEY and CDR2 SVGAGI. The CDR3 spans 16 residues. With V trimmed by 4 bases and J by 1 base, 5 bases remained unmatched.

This rearrangement joins TRBV10-3 to TRBJ1-4; TRBD1 matches at 12 bases. There are 17 residues in the CDR3. V trimming: 2 bases; J trimming: 8 bases; junction bases outside the gene matches: 9. Germline V gene lookup returns CDR1 ENHRY and CDR2 SYGVKD. The CDR3 reads CAISEGTGGPRGEKLFF. The CDR3 region has the DNA TGTGCCATCAGTGAGGGGACAGGGGGCCCGAGGGGAGAAAAACTGTTTTTT.

This clone was seen a handful of times. V gene TRBV19 combines with J gene TRBJ2-1, with 10 bases lining up with TRBD2. In germline, CDR1 is LNHDA, CDR2 SQIVND (reference sequence). The CDR3 has 15 amino acids. Trimming at V came to 3 bases and at J to 7 bases, leaving 6 bases not matched to a gene. The CDR3 protein is CASSIMSGGVNEQFF. The DNA for the CDR3 is TGTGCCAGTAGTATTATGAGCGGGGGGGTAAATGAGCAGTTCTTC.

J is TRBJ1-2 and V is TRBV5-5, with TRBD1 matching over 9 bases. The CDR3 spans 15 residues. Germline CDR1 SGHKS, CDR2 YYEKEE (reference sequence). V lost 4 bases to trimming and J lost 3 bases; unmatched junction nucleotides: 7. CDR3 DNA: TGTGCCAGCAGCAGCGACAGGGGGGCTGACTATGGCTACACCTTC. Its protein is CASSSDRGADYGYTF.

This clone was seen at least ten times. This sequence joins TRBV5-1 and TRBJ2-5; 9 bases line up with TRBD1. The V gene's germline CDR1 is SGHRS and CDR2 YFSETQ. This CDR3 has 15 residues. The J segment lost 2 bases and the V segment lost 4 bases, leaving 6 bases of the junction unmatched. This CDR3 is CASSTSGTGQETQYF. The CDR3 nucleotides read TGCGCCAGCAGCACCTCCGGGACAGGGCAAGAGACCCAGTACTTC.

This clone has just one count. This chain connects TRBV6-5 to TRBJ2-7; 10 nucleotides match TRBD1. Germline V lookup: CDR1 MNHEY, CDR2 SVGAGI. The ends lost 5 bases at V and 6 bases at J; junction bases unmatched: 7. CDR3 size: 14 residues. In DNA form, the CDR3 reads TGTGCCAGCAGTCCCGGGACAGGGGACGGCGAGCAGTACTTC. Residues: CASSPGTGDGEQYF.

The rearrangement uses TRBV29-1 and TRBJ1-5, with 8 bases aligning to TRBD1. The J segment lost 8 bases and the V segment lost 4 bases, leaving 4 bases of the junction unmatched. The germline V gene encodes CDR1 SQVTM and CDR2 ANQGSEA. This CDR3 has 12 amino acids. CDR3 in amino acids: CSVGTGKEPQHF. The DNA of the CDR3 is TGCAGCGTTGGGACAGGGAAAGAGCCCCAGCATTTT.

This chain connects TRBV6-2 or TRBV6-3 to TRBJ2-7, with TRBD1 identical over 10 bases. Germline V gene sequence: CDR1 MNHEY, CDR2 SVGEGT. The CDR3 covers 16 residues. Germline trimming cut 2 bases from V and 4 bases from J; bases unmatched to any gene: 8. For the CDR3, the DNA is TGTGCCAGCAGTTACGGGGACAGGGGCGACCTTTACGAGCAGTACTTC. As protein: CASSYGDRGDLYEQYF.

V is TRBV19 and J is TRBJ1-2; the match to TRBD1 covers 8 bases. This CDR3 is 16 amino acids long. V lost 8 bases and J lost 2; bases outside the gene matches: 13. CDR1 and CDR2 (germline): LNHDA, SQIVND (reference sequence). In DNA form, the CDR3 reads TGTGCCAGTGGTGGACAGGGTAATACTCAAAACTATGGCTACACCTTC. This translates into CASGGQGNTQNYGYTF.

This clone is large (0.1 to 1%) in the sample. The chain links TRBV25-1 to TRBJ2-1, with D unclear. Between the trimmed V and J ends, which lost 7 bases and 8 bases, there was a span of 9 bases. This CDR3 is 11 amino acids long. Germline CDR1 MGHDK, CDR2 SYGVNS. CDR3: CASTMGDEQFF. CDR3 bases: TGTGCCAGCACCATGGGCGATGAGCAGTTCTTC.

The V and J genes are TRBV20-1 and TRBJ2-7; no firm D call. The ends were cut back, 3 bases at V and 5 bases at J, with 8 bases in the middle. Germline V gene sequence: CDR1 DFQATT, CDR2 SNEGSKA (reference sequence). The CDR3 has 11 amino acids. CDR3 sequence (DNA): TGCAGTGCTAGGGGCAGAGACGAGCAGTACTTC. It encodes CSARGRDEQYF.

The V gene is TRBV2, the J gene TRBJ2-1, with 7 bases that match TRBD1. Germline CDR1 SNHLY, CDR2 FYNNEI. The CDR3 is 15 amino acids. The J segment lost 3 bases and the V segment lost 3 bases, leaving 5 bases of the junction unmatched. Here the CDR3 reads CASSDDRVLYNEQFF. As DNA, the CDR3 is TGTGCCAGCAGTGACGACAGGGTTCTCTACAATGAGCAGTTCTTC.

The V gene is TRBV6-5, the J gene TRBJ1-1; 8 bases agree with TRBD1. Germline V gene sequence: CDR1 MNHEY, CDR2 SVGAGI. This CDR3 is 13 amino acids long. Trimming removed 7 bases from V and 4 bases from J; junction bases left unmatched: 5. CDR3 bases: TGTGCCAGCACCAGGGGGCTTTCCACTGAAGCTTTCTTT. Amino acid sequence: CASTRGLSTEAFF.

The V and J genes are TRBV5-1 and TRBJ2-1, with 9 bases that match TRBD1. CDR3 length: 15 residues. CDR1 SGHRS and CDR2 YFSETQ come from the germline V gene. The V gene end was trimmed by 0 bases and the J gene end by 7 bases; junction bases not matched to a gene: 5. The CDR3 sequence is CASSLEDRGGNEQFF. As DNA, the CDR3 is TGCGCCAGCAGCTTGGAGGACAGGGGAGGTAATGAGCAGTTCTTC.